This TCR beta chain was identified in a study of cytomegalovirus exposure and HLA in healthy donors (dated 2017 in TCRdb). Regarding the research as a whole: An earlier analysis of approximately 640 of the donors reported approximately 290 Gb of sequence data and 100 million to 130 million unique TCR beta sequences from 150 million to 200 million T cells. In the later analysis, no new phenotypic data were used to find candidate immune exposures; instead, reliance was placed on TCR beta sequences and their occurrence across donors. Genome-wide SNP genotypes for about 60% of the roughly 700 donors were used in a later genetic analysis, which treated that subset as a discovery cohort. The study was designed to test whether signatures of past pathogen exposure could be identified by cataloging public T cell receptors. On average, about 240,000 unique TCR beta nucleotide sequences were sequenced per donor among 398 genotyped donors of the cohort, with roughly 18% of those sequences being non-productive. An early release that covered more than 550 HLA-typed donors contained about 300 gigabases of sequencing data and about 84 million unique TCR sequences. The T cell repertoires of 550 to 850 subjects were profiled by immunosequencing and related to cytomegalovirus serostatus. About five DR-DQ haplotypes were handled as single units for association and clustering, since linkage in the cohort was strong. Of the roughly 410 genotyped donors, 81% were placed in the genetic ancestry cluster associated with self-reported Caucasian donors. Alongside the repertoire data, information on donor age, sex, ethnicity and CMV serostatus was compiled. Every discovery cohort repertoire had been produced on one sequencing platform. Typing coverage varied by locus: roughly 620-640 donors for A, B, C, DRB1 and DQB1; some 520 for DQA1; 600 to 610 for DPA1; 450 to 480 for DPB1. In an earlier analysis of 500 to 650 of the donors, high-throughput TCR beta sequencing was used to judge whether each TCR beta V gene segment behaved as functional or pseudogenic. A later analysis re-examined previously published TCR beta repertoires from hundreds of donors and added high-resolution HLA genotyping to investigate patterns of TCR occurrence. Class I and class II HLA loci were covered by the typing at four-digit resolution. The study combined high-throughput TCR immunosequencing, statistical association of individual TCRs with disease status, and machine learning to predict cytomegalovirus infection status. A separate validation cohort of approximately 130 different subjects was used in addition to the roughly 620-subject first cohort.

Results the study describes overall, beyond this receptor: In both the original and validation cohorts, the classifier was reported to diagnose cytomegalovirus status with high specificity and sensitivity. Presence/absence analyses assumed roughly uniform sequencing depth across donors, an assumption that may not hold. In a later genetic analysis, a missense DCLRE1C variant was associated with V-gene and J-gene trimming of TCR beta chains, and the association was replicated in an independent cohort. In vitro tests confirmed that a few of the cytomegalovirus-associated TCR beta chains recognize cytomegalovirus antigens. The study listed approximately 150 TCR beta chains as associated with cytomegalovirus. Compared with the roughly 670-donor mean, donors in an Asian-associated ancestry cluster had fewer N-insertions in productive TCRs, according to a later genetic analysis. In a later analysis, several top co-occurrence clusters were reported to appear linked to parvovirus B19, influenza, CMV and Epstein-Barr virus. In a later analysis, HLA-associated TCR beta chains showed more clonal expansion and lower generation probabilities than non-associated chains that were equally common. A cluster of highly shared sequence variants was judged likely to represent a technical artifact of the sequencing pipeline. Most TCR sequences were seen in very few donors, while some public TCRs were found in many individuals. The only immune exposure information available for the cohort was CMV serostatus. The 87-base-pair reads could not distinguish some IMGT-functional V segments, including TRBV6-2 and TRBV6-3, so those segments were excluded. Most CMV-associated TCR beta chains appeared to be HLA-restricted in a later analysis, and the HLA associations seemed to be driven largely by CMV exposure. In a later analysis, 16,951 TCR beta sequences were associated with specific HLA alleles at a false discovery rate of 0.05. Because some donors lacked HLA typing at each locus, the association tests relied only on the typed subset. In a later analysis, TCR association rates were found to vary across HLA loci, with the most associated TCRs seen for DRB1 alleles and the fewest for HLA-C alleles. Linkage disequilibrium might explain the correlated functional status among segregating V segments, but an unknown experimental factor could not be excluded. Broadly in line with IMGT annotations, most TCR beta V segments showed up in productive rearrangements about 87% or about 30% of the time in an earlier analysis of approximately 600 of the donors. Only TCR beta chains were sequenced in this cohort, and the absence of alpha or paired-chain data limited detectable features. A further reported finding was that TCR beta sequences accurately predicted the HLA-A and HLA-B alleles for most subjects in the first cohort. According to the authors, the approach could potentially be generalized to other disease states and immunological phenotypes. Because counts were too low, 15 or so rarely observed V segments, including chromosome 9 orphons, were excluded from the earlier analysis of 587 of the donors. When HLA alleles, especially DR and DQ, strongly co-occurred, attributing TCR associations to individual alleles was difficult.

This clone appeared once. Its antigen is unknown. One base away there is no much larger clone; base qualities are not given. Library prep was done by the immunoSEQ multiplex PCR assay. The multiplex PCR relied on a mix of 60 forward primers for TCR Vbeta segments and 13 reverse primers for TCR Jbeta segments. A multiplex PCR assay on genomic DNA amplified the CDR3 region of rearranged TCR beta genes. Amplified TCR beta libraries were sequenced as 87-base-pair reads on the Illumina HiSeq System. The paper's processing steps were these. A later analysis tallied roughly 76 million unique TCR beta chains across the approximately 670 repertoires, and about 10 million of those chains were shared by two or more donors. Raw reads were error-corrected and collapsed into unique sequences with a nearest-neighbor algorithm that merged closely related sequences to remove PCR and sequencing errors. CDR3 sequences were aligned to IMGT reference sequences to assign V, D and J gene segments. For a sequence to be retained, at least a six-nucleotide match to both a V gene segment and a J gene segment was required. Rearrangements were classified as productive when the CDR3 lacked stop codons and remained in frame with V and J, and all other rearrangements were classified as non-productive. Following IMGT convention, CDR3 was defined as the stretch from the second conserved V-encoded cysteine to the conserved J-encoded phenylalanine. The earlier analysis of 587 of the donors excluded sequences that lacked an unambiguous match to a single V gene segment. In an earlier analysis of 587 of the donors, V segments were called functional above 56.7% productive rearrangements and were called segregating when the between-donor standard deviation exceeded 5%. A statistical classification framework was built to diagnose cytomegalovirus status from the catalog of TCR beta chain sequences. In a later analysis, V and J genes were assigned by comparing TCR nucleotide sequences against IMGT/GENE-DB human TR gene sequences. A later analysis assigned CDR3 sequences and most-parsimonious VDJ recombination scenarios with the TCRdist pipeline. In a later analysis, every TCR beta chain was defined by the combination of its CDR3 amino acid sequence and its V-gene family, and reads without a unique V-gene family were dropped. A later analysis removed several hundred highly shared, low-generation-probability nucleotide sequences to deal with suspected cross-contamination and a sequencing artifact. In a later analysis, a clonal expansion index was calculated for each public chain from normalized within-repertoire ranks of inferred template counts. Generation probabilities in a later analysis came from a VDJ recombination model fitted to out-of-frame rearrangements, and those results were checked against IGoR. In a later analysis, hypergeometric tests were used to score TCR-TCR, TCR-HLA and TCR-CMV co-occurrence, with a repertoire-size bias correction applied to TCR pairs. A later analysis estimated false discovery rates by permuting HLA or CMV assignments 20 times. In a later analysis, co-occurring TCRs were grouped using DBSCAN, with TCRdist sequence similarity added in when clustering inside HLA-allele-positive subsets. Repertoires with fewer than 30,000 or more than 120,000 public chains were left out of co-occurrence clustering, as were about 5 repertoires with anomalous nucleotide sharing. TCRdb's version of the immuneACCESS table is confined to in-frame rearrangements and falls short of the full clone set. An unresolved V gene accounts for under half of the shortfall where checked; the remainder is of unknown origin. From that table come the V and J calls and clone size; the DNA was used to work out D and trimming. This sample lists around 300,000 clones; about 87% were detected once. The leading ten clones occupy 2% to 3% of the sample.

In total, 630 or so healthy bone marrow donors made up the cohort. At the time of sampling, all cohort members were nominally healthy, though unrecorded immune exposures were likely present. The donor was CMV seronegative and was included in the group of 352 seronegative cohort members. A peripheral blood sample was collected from each donor, and TCR beta sequencing was performed on peripheral blood mononuclear cells. Genomic DNA extraction from the blood cell samples was performed with the Qiagen DNeasy Blood Extraction Kit. CDR1 and CDR2 (MNHEY, SVGAGI) derive from the germline V gene. Clipping removes 9 bases from V and 8 bases from J, with 16 as the unmatched junction base count. The CDR3 runs 15 amino acids, cysteine and phenylalanine included. Left in the record is the CDR3 DNA by itself, 45 bases read in frame from the first base.

Input material: PBMCs. Recombination joined TRBV6-5 with TRBJ2-1; 7 bases in the junction line up with TRBD2. The TCR originated in a woman between 18 and 29 years old in good health and CMV-seronegative. The CDR3 region has the sequence CASTGAGGGFDEQFF. The DNA sequence follows: TGTGCCAGTACCGGTGCTGGGGGGGGGTTCGATGAGCAGTTCTTC.